This T cell receptor beta chain was documented in a study of blood T cell repertoires in COVID-19. Study as a whole: The study drew acute and convalescent COVID-19 samples from the United States, Italy and Spain. T cells, B-cell-depleted T cells, or PBMCs supplied cDNA or gDNA.

Trimming removed 0 bases from V and 2 bases from J, with 10 bases in between. The CDR3 totals 15 residues. The germline V gene has CDR1 SGHDN and CDR2 FVKESK. Authors' analysis steps: Estimated nucleated cell counts came from reference gene primer amplification. The table came from immunoSEQ multiplex PCR; TCRdb's copy has only in-frame clones and leaves some out. The V and J calls and clone size come from that table; D and trimming were worked out from the DNA. Here the sample spans some 180,000 clones, about nine tenths being singletons. Sequencing was performed on peripheral blood. The source is a man aged 40-49 years with acute or convalescent COVID-19. V is TRBV14 and J is TRBJ1-2, with no clear D. As DNA, the CDR3 is TGTGCCAGCAGCCAAGATCCGGCAGGCAACTATGGCTACACCTTC. Translating it yields CASSQDPAGNYGYTF.